Following are 13 T cell receptor beta chains from one sample sequenced in a study of PD-1 blockade in classical Hodgkin lymphoma. Time point described: cycle 4 day 1 (C4D1), after five to seven weeks of nivolumab. Every patient experienced relapse after autologous stem cell transplantation, and brentuximab vedotin exposure varied. Sequencing used immunoSEQ multiplex PCR; TCRdb keeps in-frame clones, though not all of them. The data contain 110,000 or so clones, roughly nine tenths of them singletons. Here the sequenced sample was peripheral blood mononuclear cells (PBMCs), taken before the fourth cycle of nivolumab. The source is a human donor with classical Hodgkin lymphoma.

The rearrangement joins TRBV29-1 to TRBJ2-2; D is possibly TRBD2 (6 bases). Germline assignment: CDR1 SQVTM and CDR2 ANQGSEA. CDR3 length: 12 residues. Deletions cut 4 bases from V and 4 bases from J, with 7 bases between. The CDR3 sequence: CSVVGGTGELFF. CDR3 coding DNA: TGCAGCGTTGTGGGGGGCACCGGGGAGCTGTTTTTT.

The chain employs TRBV28 and TRBJ1-3; D gene ambiguous. V was trimmed by 6 bases and J by 6 bases, leaving 6 bases between them. The CDR3 has 11 residues. Germline CDR1 MDHEN, CDR2 SYDVKM. CDR3 loop: CASSFVNTIYF. The DNA of the CDR3 is TGTGCCAGCAGCTTCGTAAACACCATATATTTT.

The chain has TRBV7-9 and TRBJ2-3; TRBD2 aligns across 7 bases. Germline lookup yields CDR1 SEHNR and CDR2 FQNEAQ (reference sequence). Trimming took 6 bases from V and 1 from J; bases not matched to a gene: 7. There are 15 residues in the CDR3. The CDR3 reads CASSWMRERTDTQYF. The CDR3 DNA reads as TGTGCCAGCAGTTGGATGCGGGAGCGCACAGATACGCAGTATTTT. Filled out from reference TRBV7-9 and TRBJ2-3, the complete variable domain reads DTGVSQNPRHKITKRGQNVTFRCDPISEHNRLYWYRQTLGQGPEFLTYFQNEAQLEKSRLLSDRFSAERPKGSFSTLEIQRTEQGDSAMYLCASSWMRERTDTQYFGPGTRLTVL.

The chain uses TRBV15 and TRBJ2-2, with 8 bases identical to TRBD2. The germline gives CDR1 LNHNV, CDR2 YYDKDF (reference sequence). The CDR3 runs 13 residues. The J segment lost 0 bases and the V segment lost 11 bases, leaving 2 bases of the junction unmatched. The CDR3 region has the DNA TGTGCCGCGGGACTAGCGAACACCGGGGAGCTGTTTTTT. Amino acid sequence: CAAGLANTGELFF. Complete variable domain (other parts from reference TRBV15 and TRBJ2-2): DAMVIQNPRYQVTQFGKPVTLSCSQTLNHNVMYWYQQKSSQAPKLLFHYYDKDFNNEADTPDNFQSRRPNTSFCFLDIRSPGLGDTAMYLCAAGLANTGELFFGEGSRLTVL.

The chain combines TRBV7-9 with TRBJ2-5; D ambiguous. V lost 7 bases and J lost 2, with 5 bases in between. Germline CDR1 and CDR2: SEHNR and FQNEAQ (reference sequence). The CDR3 runs to 11 residues. The CDR3 spells CASTSQETQYF. CDR3 DNA sequence: TGTGCCAGCACCTCTCAAGAGACCCAGTACTTC.

The chain recombines TRBV6-5 with TRBJ1-5, with D uncertain. The CDR3 extends over 12 amino acids. CDR1 MNHEY and CDR2 SVGAGI come from the germline V gene. V was shortened by 5 bases and J by 9 bases, with 11 bases between the two germline ends. The CDR3 DNA reads TGTGCCAGCAGTCCTACTCCCATGCCCCAGCATTTT. Translating gives CASSPTPMPQHF.

V is TRBV7-8 and J is TRBJ1-5, with D tentatively TRBD1 (5 bases). The germline CDR1 and CDR2 sequences are SGHVS and FQNEAQ. CDR3 length: 14 residues. Deletions cut 2 bases from V and 6 bases from J, with 11 bases between. CDR3 in amino acids: CASSLRGRGQPQHF. The CDR3 coding sequence is TGTGCCAGCAGCTTAAGGGGCCGAGGTCAGCCCCAGCATTTT.

The gene calls are TRBV7-6 and TRBJ2-1; TRBD2 matches 7 bases. The V gene end was trimmed by 1 base and the J gene end by 1 base; junction bases not matched to a gene: 7. The CDR3 is 17 amino acids. Germline V CDR1 and CDR2: SGHVS, FNYEAQ. The DNA for the CDR3 is TGTGCCAGCAGCTTAGTGGGCGGGGAGGGGTCCTACAATGAGCAGTTCTTC. Protein: CASSLVGGEGSYNEQFF. Full variable domain (rest looked up from reference TRBV7-6 and TRBJ2-1): GAGVSQSPRYKVTKRGQDVALRCDPISGHVSLYWYRQALGQGPEFLTYFNYEAQQDKSGLPNDRFSAERPEGSISTLTIQRTEQRDSAMYRCASSLVGGEGSYNEQFFGPGTRLTVL.

J is TRBJ2-6 and V is TRBV9; D unresolved. CDR3 length equals 16 residues. CDR1 SGDLS and CDR2 YYNGEE come from the germline V gene. The V end lost 0 bases, the J end lost 0 bases, and 7 bases lay between the germline ends. The DNA of the CDR3 is TGTGCCAGCAGCGTAGGAAAAATCTCTGGGGCCAACGTCCTGACTTTC. Translation gives CASSVGKISGANVLTF.

The chain couples TRBV7-9 to TRBJ1-4, with 9 bases lining up with TRBD1. The J segment lost 8 bases and the V segment lost 5 bases, leaving 6 bases of the junction unmatched. The CDR3 is 14 residues long. Looked up from germline, CDR1 is SEHNR and CDR2 is FQNEAQ (reference sequence). CDR3 bases: TGTGCCAGCAGCCTAGGGACAGGGAGCGAAAAACTGTTTTTT. Its translation: CASSLGTGSEKLFF.

This clone has only a few counts. V usage is TRBV10-3 and J usage is TRBJ1-2, with 7 bases lining up with TRBD1. The CDR3 totals 13 residues. Trimming cost V 2 bases and J 10 bases; bases outside gene matches: 7. Germline CDR1 is ENHRY and CDR2 is SYGVKD. The CDR3 DNA follows: TGTGCCATCAGTGAGGACAGGGAGTTATTCTACACCTTC. Translating it yields CAISEDRELFYTF.

In its sample, this clone was seen many times. This sequence joins TRBV7-8 and TRBJ1-5; the D gene is possibly TRBD1 (5 bases). The CDR3 totals 15 residues. In germline, CDR1 is SGHVS, CDR2 FQNEAQ. V lost 1 base and J 0 bases, leaving 7 bases between the germline ends. The CDR3: CASSLGTNSNQPQHF. The DNA of the CDR3 is TGTGCCAGCAGCTTAGGGACAAATAGCAATCAGCCCCAGCATTTT.

This rearrangement joins TRBV7-9 to TRBJ2-1, with 10 bases lining up with TRBD2. With 3 bases clipped from V and 9 bases from J, the junction kept 11 bases outside the gene matches. This CDR3 has 16 amino acids. The germline gives CDR1 SEHNR, CDR2 FQNEAQ (reference sequence). The DNA of the CDR3 is TGTGCCAGCAGCTTGTCCATTCGGACTAGCGGAGGTGAGCAGTTCTTC. It yields the protein CASSLSIRTSGGEQFF.